This entry lists 10 T cell receptor beta chains sequenced from one sample in a study of T cell responses to AZD1222 COVID-19 vaccine listed by TCRdb under 2021. The sample's time point label is to be understood as: baseline before first vaccination. The library relied on the immunoSEQ multiplex PCR assay. In TCRdb, the immuneACCESS table is reduced to in-frame sequences with V and J assigned. These tables do not hold every clone; where another copy was compared, an unresolved V gene accounts for under half, and the others remain unexplained. In this sample the table shows around 100,000 clones, around 90% of which occur a single time. The top ten constitute 8% to 9.5% of the sample. Specimen: peripheral blood, collected on day 0 of AZD1222 vaccination. The source of these receptors is an adult in good health.

The chain recombines TRBV6-5 with TRBJ1-6; the D is unclear. From germline, CDR1 is MNHEY and CDR2 SVGAGI. The CDR3 extends over 12 amino acids. Trimming removed 6 bases at V and 4 bases at J, with 4 bases between. CDR3 DNA: TGTGCCAGCAGGGGATATAATTCACCCCTCCACTTT. Encoded protein: CASRGYNSPLHF.

This clone occurred once. V usage is TRBV7-2 and J usage is TRBJ2-5; a possible D gene is TRBD2 (5 bases). Germline lookup yields CDR1 SGHTA and CDR2 FQGNSA. This CDR3 contains 16 residues. Trimming removed 1 base at V and 2 bases at J, with 14 bases between. The CDR3 is CASSLVLLSGQETQYF. The CDR3 bases are TGTGCCAGCAGCTTAGTACTGCTCTCGGGACAAGAGACCCAGTACTTC.

The V call is TRBV4-3, the J call TRBJ2-1; 7 bases are a match to TRBD1. V shed 4 bases, J shed 5 bases, and the junction held 5 bases outside the gene matches. The CDR3 sequence is 14 residues long. Per the germline V gene, CDR1 is LGHNA and CDR2 is YSLEER. The CDR3 bases are TGCGCCAGCAGCCCGAGACAGGGTAACAATGAGCAGTTCTTC. Translated: CASSPRQGNNEQFF.

This clone was detected once. V and J are TRBV2 and TRBJ1-1; D gene uncertain. V shed 6 bases and J shed 0 bases, with 5 bases lying between them. This CDR3 contains 12 residues. Germline CDR1 is SNHLY and CDR2 is FYNNEI. The CDR3 protein is CASRLMNTEAFF. CDR3 coding DNA: TGTGCCAGCAGATTGATGAACACTGAAGCTTTCTTT.

The rearrangement links TRBV6-5 to TRBJ2-7; possible D gene TRBD1, 6 bases. The CDR3 length is 15 residues. Germline V CDR1 and CDR2: MNHEY, SVGAGI. Trimming pared 4 bases from V and 6 bases from J, leaving 19 bases between. CDR3 sequence (DNA): TGTGCCAGCAGTTTTCGGACAGACCAGAGGAGCGAGCAGTACTTC. Translated: CASSFRTDQRSEQYF.

This clone was recorded once. J is TRBJ2-7 and V is TRBV7-3; 9 nucleotides align to TRBD1. Germline CDR1 SGHTA, CDR2 FQGTGA. CDR3 length equals 14 residues. With V trimmed by 5 bases and J by 2 bases, 4 bases remained unmatched. DNA for the CDR3: TGTGCCAGCAGCCTGGGACAGGGTACCTACGAGCAGTACTTC. Encoded protein: CASSLGQGTYEQYF. The entire variable domain, with the rest obtained from reference TRBV7-3 and TRBJ2-7, is as follows: GAGVSQTPSNKVTEKGKYVELRCDPISGHTALYWYRQSLGQGPEFLIYFQGTGAADDSGLPNDRFFAVRPEGSVSTLKIQRTERGDSAVYLCASSLGQGTYEQYFGPGTRLTVT.

The chain links TRBV27 to TRBJ2-3; 9 positions match TRBD1. The CDR3 has 14 amino acids. Germline V gives CDR1 MNHEY, CDR2 SMNVEV (reference sequence). With 4 bases clipped from V and 6 bases from J, the junction kept 5 bases outside the gene matches. The CDR3 DNA follows: TGTGCCAGCAGTTCCTGGACAGGGGAGGATACGCAGTATTTT. Protein sequence: CASSSWTGEDTQYF.

V usage is TRBV2 and J usage is TRBJ1-4, with 7 bases aligning to TRBD1. This CDR3 has 12 residues. V dropped 6 bases and J dropped 13; count of bases not matched to a gene: 8. From germline, CDR1 is SNHLY and CDR2 FYNNEI. CDR3 amino acids: CASSPTGDLLFF. In DNA form, the CDR3 reads TGTGCCAGCAGCCCAACAGGGGATCTACTGTTTTTT.

Only a few counts were recorded for this clone. The rearrangement links TRBV5-1 to TRBJ1-6; maybe TRBD1 (6 bases). Germline CDR1 reads SGHRS; CDR2 reads YFSETQ. The V end lost 2 bases, the J end lost 9 bases, and 15 bases lay between the germline ends. There are 15 residues in the CDR3. CDR3 in amino acids: CASSLQGPDSSPLHF. The CDR3 bases are TGCGCCAGCAGCTTACAGGGTCCGGACTCTTCACCCCTCCACTTT.

The rearrangement links TRBV7-8 to TRBJ2-5; D ambiguous. Trimming stripped 5 bases from V and 2 bases from J, with 15 bases between. CDR3 size: 15 residues. The germline V gene encodes CDR1 SGHVS and CDR2 FQNEAQ. CDR3 nucleotide sequence: TGTGCCAGCAGCCGTTACCTACTCGAACAAGAGACCCAGTACTTC. Its protein is CASSRYLLEQETQYF.